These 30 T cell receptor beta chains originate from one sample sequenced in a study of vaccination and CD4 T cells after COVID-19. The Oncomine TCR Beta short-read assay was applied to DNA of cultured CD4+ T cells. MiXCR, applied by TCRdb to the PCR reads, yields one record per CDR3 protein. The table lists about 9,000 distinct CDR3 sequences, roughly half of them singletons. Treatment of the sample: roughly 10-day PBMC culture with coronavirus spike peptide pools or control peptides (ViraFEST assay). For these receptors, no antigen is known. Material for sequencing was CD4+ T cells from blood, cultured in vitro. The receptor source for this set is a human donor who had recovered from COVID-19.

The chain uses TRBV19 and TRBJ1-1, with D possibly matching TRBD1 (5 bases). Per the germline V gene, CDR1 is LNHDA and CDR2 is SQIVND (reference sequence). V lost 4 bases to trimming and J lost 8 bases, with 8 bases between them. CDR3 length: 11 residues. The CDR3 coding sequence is TGTGCCAGTAGTACCCGACAGGAAGCTTTCTTT. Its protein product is CASSTRQEAFF.

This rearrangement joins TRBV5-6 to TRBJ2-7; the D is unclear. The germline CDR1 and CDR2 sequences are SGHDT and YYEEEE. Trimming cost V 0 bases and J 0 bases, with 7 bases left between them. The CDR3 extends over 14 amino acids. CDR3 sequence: CASSLVPSSYEQYF. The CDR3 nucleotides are TGTGCCAGCAGCTTGGTTCCCAGCTCCTACGAGCAGTACTTC.

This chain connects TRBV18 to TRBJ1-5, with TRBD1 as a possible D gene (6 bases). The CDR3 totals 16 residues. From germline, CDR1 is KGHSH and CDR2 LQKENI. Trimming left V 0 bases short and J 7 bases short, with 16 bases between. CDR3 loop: CASSPPGGGGSQPQHF. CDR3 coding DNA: TGTGCCAGCTCACCACCGGGGGGCGGCGGGTCCCAGCCCCAGCATTTT. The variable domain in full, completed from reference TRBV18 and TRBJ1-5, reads NAGVMQNPRHLVRRRGQEARLRCSPMKGHSHVYWYRQLPEEGLKFMVYLQKENIIDESGMPKERFSAEFPKEGPSILRIQQVVRGDSAAYFCASSPPGGGGSQPQHFGDGTRLSIL.

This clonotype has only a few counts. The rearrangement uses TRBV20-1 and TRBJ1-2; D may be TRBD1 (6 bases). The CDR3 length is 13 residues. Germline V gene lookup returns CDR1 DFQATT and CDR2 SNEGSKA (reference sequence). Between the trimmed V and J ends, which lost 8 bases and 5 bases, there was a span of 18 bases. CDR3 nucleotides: TGCAGTTCGAACAGGGCAGGGGAATATGGCTACACCTTC. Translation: CSSNRAGEYGYTF.

The CDR3 protein is CASSPREHKSNIQYF. The CDR3 DNA follows: TGTGCCAGCAGCCCAAGGGAGCATAAGTCAAACATTCAGTACTTC. The rearrangement links TRBV7-9 to TRBJ2-4; D is possibly TRBD2 (5 bases). This CDR3 spans 15 amino acids. V was shortened by 5 bases and J by 6 bases, with 17 bases between the two germline ends. Germline CDR1 and CDR2: SEHNR and FQNEAQ (reference sequence).

The CDR3 DNA reads as TGTGCCAGCAGTACGAGACAGGGGATCAATCAGCCCCAGCATTTT. It codes for CASSTRQGINQPQHF. The chain uses TRBV28 and TRBJ1-5, with 8 positions matching TRBD1. Trimming took 5 bases from V and 3 from J; bases not matched to a gene: 6. CDR3 length equals 15 residues. Germline CDR1 is MDHEN and CDR2 is SYDVKM.

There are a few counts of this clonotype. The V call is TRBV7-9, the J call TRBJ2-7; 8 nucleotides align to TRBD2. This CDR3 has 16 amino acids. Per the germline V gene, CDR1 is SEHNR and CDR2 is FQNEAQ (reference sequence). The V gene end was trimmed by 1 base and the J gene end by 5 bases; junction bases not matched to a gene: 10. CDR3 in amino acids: CASSLVGGRGLDEQYF. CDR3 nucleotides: TGTGCCAGCAGCTTAGTTGGGGGACGGGGACTAGACGAGCAGTACTTC.

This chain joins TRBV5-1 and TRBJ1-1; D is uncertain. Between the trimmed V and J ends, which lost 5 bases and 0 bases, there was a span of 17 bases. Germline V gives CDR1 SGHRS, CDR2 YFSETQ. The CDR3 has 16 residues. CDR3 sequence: CASRGGPPSMNTEAFF. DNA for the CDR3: TGCGCCAGCAGGGGAGGACCCCCGTCAATGAACACTGAAGCTTTCTTT.

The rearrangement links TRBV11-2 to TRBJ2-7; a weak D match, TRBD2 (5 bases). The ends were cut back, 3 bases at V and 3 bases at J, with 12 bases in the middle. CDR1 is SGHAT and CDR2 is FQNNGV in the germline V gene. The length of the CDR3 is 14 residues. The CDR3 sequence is CASSFNPRDYEQYF. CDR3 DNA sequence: TGTGCCAGCAGCTTTAATCCGAGGGACTACGAGCAGTACTTC.

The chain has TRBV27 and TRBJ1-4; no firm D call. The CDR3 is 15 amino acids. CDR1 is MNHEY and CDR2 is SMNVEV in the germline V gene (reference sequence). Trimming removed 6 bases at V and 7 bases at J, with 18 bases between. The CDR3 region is CASSPGREFFEKLFF. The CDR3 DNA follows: TGTGCCAGCAGCCCCGGGAGGGAGTTTTTTGAAAAACTGTTTTTT.

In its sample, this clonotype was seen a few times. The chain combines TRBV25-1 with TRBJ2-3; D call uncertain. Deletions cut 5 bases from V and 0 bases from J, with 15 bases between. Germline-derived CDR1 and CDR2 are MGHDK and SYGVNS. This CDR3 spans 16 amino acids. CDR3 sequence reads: CASSFRAPSSTDTQYF. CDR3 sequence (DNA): TGTGCCAGCAGTTTTAGGGCACCTTCTAGCACAGATACGCAGTATTTT. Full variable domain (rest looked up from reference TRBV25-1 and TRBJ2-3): EADIYQTPRYLVIGTGKKITLECSQTMGHDKMYWYQQDPGMELHLIHYSYGVNSTEKGDLSSESTVSRIRTEHFPLTLESARPSHTSQYLCASSFRAPSSTDTQYFGPGTRLTVL.

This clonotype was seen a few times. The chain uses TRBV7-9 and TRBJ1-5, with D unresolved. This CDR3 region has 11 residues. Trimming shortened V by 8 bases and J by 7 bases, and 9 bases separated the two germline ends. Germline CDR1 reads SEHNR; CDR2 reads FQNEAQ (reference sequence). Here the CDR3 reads CASGREQPQHF. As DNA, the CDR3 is TGTGCCAGCGGCCGAGAACAGCCCCAGCATTTT. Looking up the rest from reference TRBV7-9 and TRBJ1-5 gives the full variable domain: DTGVSQNPRHKITKRGQNVTFRCDPISEHNRLYWYRQTLGQGPEFLTYFQNEAQLEKSRLLSDRFSAERPKGSFSTLEIQRTEQGDSAMYLCASGREQPQHFGDGTRLSIL.

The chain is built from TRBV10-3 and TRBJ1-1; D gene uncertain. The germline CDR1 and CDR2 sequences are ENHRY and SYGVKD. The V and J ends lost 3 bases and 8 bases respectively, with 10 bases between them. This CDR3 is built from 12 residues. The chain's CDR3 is CAISDRSLEAFF. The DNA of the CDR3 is TGTGCCATCAGTGACAGATCGCTAGAAGCTTTCTTT.

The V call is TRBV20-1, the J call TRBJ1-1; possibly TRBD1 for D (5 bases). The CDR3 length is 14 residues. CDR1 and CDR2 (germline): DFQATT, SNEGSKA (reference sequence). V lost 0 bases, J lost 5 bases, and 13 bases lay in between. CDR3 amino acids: CSARDARAGTEAFF. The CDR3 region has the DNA TGCAGTGCTAGAGATGCCAGGGCGGGGACTGAAGCTTTCTTT.

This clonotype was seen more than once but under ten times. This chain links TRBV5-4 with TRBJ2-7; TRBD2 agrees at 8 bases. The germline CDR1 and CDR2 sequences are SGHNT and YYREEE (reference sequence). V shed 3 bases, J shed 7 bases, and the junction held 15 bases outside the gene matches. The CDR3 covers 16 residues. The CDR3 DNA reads TGTGCCAGCAGCTCCCCCAGCGGGAGAAAGAAGGGAGAGCAGTACTTC. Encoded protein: CASSSPSGRKKGEQYF.

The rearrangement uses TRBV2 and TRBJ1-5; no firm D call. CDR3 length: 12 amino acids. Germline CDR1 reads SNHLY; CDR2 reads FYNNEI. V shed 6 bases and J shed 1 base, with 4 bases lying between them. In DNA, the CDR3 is TGTGCCAGCAGGGACAGCAATCAGCCCCAGCATTTT. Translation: CASRDSNQPQHF.

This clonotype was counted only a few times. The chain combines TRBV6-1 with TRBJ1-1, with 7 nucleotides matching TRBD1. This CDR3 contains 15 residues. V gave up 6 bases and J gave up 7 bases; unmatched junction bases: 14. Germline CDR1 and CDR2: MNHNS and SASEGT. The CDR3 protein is CASSPRPKGAVEAFF. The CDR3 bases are TGTGCCAGCAGCCCCAGGCCTAAGGGGGCCGTTGAAGCTTTCTTT.

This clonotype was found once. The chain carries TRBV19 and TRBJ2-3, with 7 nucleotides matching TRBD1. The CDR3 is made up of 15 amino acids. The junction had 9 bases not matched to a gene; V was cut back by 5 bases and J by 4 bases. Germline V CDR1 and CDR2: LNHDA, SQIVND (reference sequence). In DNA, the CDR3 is TGTGCCAGTAGTGCGCGTGACAGGGACCCAGATACGCAGTATTTT. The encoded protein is CASSARDRDPDTQYF.

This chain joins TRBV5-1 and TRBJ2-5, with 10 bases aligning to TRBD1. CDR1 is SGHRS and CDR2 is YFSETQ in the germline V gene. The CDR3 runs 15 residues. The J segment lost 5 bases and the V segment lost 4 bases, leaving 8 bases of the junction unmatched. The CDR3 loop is CASSLRDRGWETQYF. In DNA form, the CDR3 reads TGCGCCAGCAGCCTCCGGGACAGGGGATGGGAGACCCAGTACTTC.

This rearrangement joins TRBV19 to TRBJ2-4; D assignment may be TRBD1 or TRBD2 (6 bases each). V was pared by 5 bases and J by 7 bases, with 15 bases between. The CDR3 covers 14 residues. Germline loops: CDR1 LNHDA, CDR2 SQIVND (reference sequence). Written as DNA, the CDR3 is TGTGCCAGTAGTCTCGCGGGGCAGGGGAACATTCAGTACTTC. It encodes CASSLAGQGNIQYF. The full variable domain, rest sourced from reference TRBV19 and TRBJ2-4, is DGGITQSPKYLFRKEGQNVTLSCEQNLNHDAMYWYRQDPGQGLRLIYYSQIVNDFQKGDIAEGYSVSREKKESFPLTVTSAQKNPTAFYLCASSLAGQGNIQYFGAGTRLSVL.

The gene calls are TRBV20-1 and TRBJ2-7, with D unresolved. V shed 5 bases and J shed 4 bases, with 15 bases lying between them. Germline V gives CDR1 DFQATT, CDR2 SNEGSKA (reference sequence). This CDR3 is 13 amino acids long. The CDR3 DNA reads TGCAGTGCTCCCTCCCCCCTATCATACGAGCAGTACTTC. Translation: CSAPSPLSYEQYF.

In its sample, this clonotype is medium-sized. For the CDR3, the DNA is TGTGCCAGTAGTTTTGGCGGCGGCGCGCAGTACTTC. Residues: CASSFGGGAQYF. V gene TRBV19 combines with J gene TRBJ2-7, with no clear D. This CDR3 has 12 amino acids. Germline V gives CDR1 LNHDA, CDR2 SQIVND (reference sequence). The V end was cut by 5 bases, the J end by 9 bases, with 14 bases between.

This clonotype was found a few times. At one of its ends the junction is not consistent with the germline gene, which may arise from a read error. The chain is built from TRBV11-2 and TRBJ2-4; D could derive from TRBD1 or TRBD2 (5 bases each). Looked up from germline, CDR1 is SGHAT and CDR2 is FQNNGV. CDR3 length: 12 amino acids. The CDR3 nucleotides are TGTGCCAGCAGCCACCCTCGGGGCGGTGGAGTCTTC. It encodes CASSHPRGGGVF. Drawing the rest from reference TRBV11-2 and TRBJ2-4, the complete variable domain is EAGVAQSPRYKIIEKRQSVAFWCNPISGHATLYWYQQILGQGPKLLIQFQNNGVVDDSQLPKDRFSAERLKGVDSTLKIQPAKLEDSAVYLCASSHPRGGGVFGAGTRLSVL.

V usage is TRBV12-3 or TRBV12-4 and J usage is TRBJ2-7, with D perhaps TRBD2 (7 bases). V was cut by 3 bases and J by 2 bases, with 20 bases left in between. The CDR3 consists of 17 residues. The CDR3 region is CASSLGAAGRSPYEQYF. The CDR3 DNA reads TGTGCCAGCAGTTTGGGGGCAGCGGGGAGGTCGCCCTACGAGCAGTACTTC.

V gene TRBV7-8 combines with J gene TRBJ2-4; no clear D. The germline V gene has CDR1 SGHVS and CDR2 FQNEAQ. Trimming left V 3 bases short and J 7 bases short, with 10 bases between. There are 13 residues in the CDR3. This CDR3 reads CASSLDPKNIQYF. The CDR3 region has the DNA TGTGCCAGCAGCTTGGACCCAAAGAACATTCAGTACTTC.

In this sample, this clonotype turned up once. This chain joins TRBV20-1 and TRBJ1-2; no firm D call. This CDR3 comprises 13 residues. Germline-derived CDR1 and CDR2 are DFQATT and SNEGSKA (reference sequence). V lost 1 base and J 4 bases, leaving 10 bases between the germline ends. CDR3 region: CSARGQGTYGYTF. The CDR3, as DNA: TGCAGTGCTAGAGGCCAAGGTACCTATGGCTACACCTTC.

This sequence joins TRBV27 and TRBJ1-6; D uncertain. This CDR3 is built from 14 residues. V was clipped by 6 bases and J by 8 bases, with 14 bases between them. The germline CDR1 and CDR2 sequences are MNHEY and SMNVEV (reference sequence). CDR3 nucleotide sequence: TGTGCCAGCAGCCGTAATGTTAGGGATTCACCCCTCCACTTT. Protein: CASSRNVRDSPLHF.

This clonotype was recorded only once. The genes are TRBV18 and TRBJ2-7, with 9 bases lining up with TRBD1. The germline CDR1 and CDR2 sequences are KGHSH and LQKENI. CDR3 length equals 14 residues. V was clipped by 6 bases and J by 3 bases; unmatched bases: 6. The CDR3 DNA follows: TGTGCCAGCTCCCCTGACAGGGGGGTCTACGAGCAGTACTTC. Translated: CASSPDRGVYEQYF.

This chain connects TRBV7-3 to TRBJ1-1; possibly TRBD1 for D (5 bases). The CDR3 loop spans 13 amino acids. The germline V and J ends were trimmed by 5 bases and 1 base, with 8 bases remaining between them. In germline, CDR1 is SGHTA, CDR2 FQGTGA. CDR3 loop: CASSEGQNTEAFF. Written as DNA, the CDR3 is TGTGCCAGCAGCGAAGGACAGAACACTGAAGCTTTCTTT.

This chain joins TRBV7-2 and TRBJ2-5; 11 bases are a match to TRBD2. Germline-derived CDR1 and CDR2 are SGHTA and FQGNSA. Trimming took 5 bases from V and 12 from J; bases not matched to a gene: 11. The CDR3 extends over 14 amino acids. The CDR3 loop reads CASSQRTSGPGKYF. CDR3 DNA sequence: TGTGCCAGCAGCCAGCGGACTAGCGGGCCAGGAAAGTACTTC.